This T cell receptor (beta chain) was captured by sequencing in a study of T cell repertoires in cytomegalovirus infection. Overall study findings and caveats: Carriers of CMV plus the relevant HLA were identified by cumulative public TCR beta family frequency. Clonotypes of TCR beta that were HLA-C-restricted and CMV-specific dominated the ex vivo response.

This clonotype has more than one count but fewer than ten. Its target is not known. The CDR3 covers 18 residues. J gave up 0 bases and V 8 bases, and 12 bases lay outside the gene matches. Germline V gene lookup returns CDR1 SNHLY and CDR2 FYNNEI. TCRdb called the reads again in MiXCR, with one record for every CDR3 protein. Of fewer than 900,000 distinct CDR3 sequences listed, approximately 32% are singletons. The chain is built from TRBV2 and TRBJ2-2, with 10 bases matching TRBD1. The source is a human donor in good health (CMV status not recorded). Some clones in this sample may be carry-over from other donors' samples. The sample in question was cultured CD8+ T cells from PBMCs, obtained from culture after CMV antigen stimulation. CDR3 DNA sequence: TGTGCCAGCTGGGGGACAGGGGCGTCTTTTTCGAACACCGGGGAGCTGTTTTTT. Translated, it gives CASWGTGASFSNTGELFF. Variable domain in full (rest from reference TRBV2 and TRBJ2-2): EPEVTQTPSHQVTQMGQEVILRCVPISNHLYFYWYRQILGQKVEFLVSFYNNEISEKSEIFDDQFSVERPDGSNFTLKIRSTKLEDSAMYFCASWGTGASFSNTGELFFGEGSRLTVL.